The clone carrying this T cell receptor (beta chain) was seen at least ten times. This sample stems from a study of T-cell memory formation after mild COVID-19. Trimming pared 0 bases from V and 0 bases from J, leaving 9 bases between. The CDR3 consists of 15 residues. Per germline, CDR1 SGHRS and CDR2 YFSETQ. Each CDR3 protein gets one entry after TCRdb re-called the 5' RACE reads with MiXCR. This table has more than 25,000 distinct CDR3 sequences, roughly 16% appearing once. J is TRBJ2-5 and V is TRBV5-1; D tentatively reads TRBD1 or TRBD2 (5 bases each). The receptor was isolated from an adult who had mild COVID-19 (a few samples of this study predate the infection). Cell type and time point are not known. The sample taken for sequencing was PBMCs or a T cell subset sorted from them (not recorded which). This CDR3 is CASSLERGDQETQYF. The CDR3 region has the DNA TGCGCCAGCAGCTTGGAGCGAGGGGACCAAGAGACCCAGTACTTC.